The 20 T cell receptor beta chains below were found in one sample sequenced in a study of cytomegalovirus exposure and HLA in healthy donors (dated by TCRdb to between 2016 and 2019). Preparation of the library involved the immunoSEQ multiplex PCR assay. For the multiplex PCR, a mixture combining 60 forward primers for TCR Vbeta segments and 13 reverse primers for TCR Jbeta segments was used. TCRdb took over this immuneACCESS table, retaining in-frame rearrangements with V and J assigned. Such tables are incomplete; in checked studies, under half of the missing clones stem from an unresolved V gene, and the remainder is unexplained. The sample profile shows around 270,000 clones; 80% of them were found once. The ten largest clones represent about 0.3% of the sample. The sample comprised PBMCs. The receptors derive from a girl aged 2-10 years in good health and CMV-seronegative.

This chain connects TRBV29-1 to TRBJ2-3; 9 nucleotides match TRBD2. V was pared by 3 bases and J by 5 bases, with 9 bases of the junction left unmatched. Looked up from germline, CDR1 is SQVTM and CDR2 is ANQGSEA. The length of the CDR3 is 15 residues. The CDR3 is CSVDRLAGVGDTQYF. The CDR3 coding sequence is TGCAGCGTTGATCGGTTAGCGGGAGTGGGAGATACGCAGTATTTT.

The chain links TRBV6-4 to TRBJ2-3, with TRBD2 matching over 8 bases. This CDR3 region has 16 residues. Germline CDR1 reads MRHNA; CDR2 reads SNTAGT. Unmatched junction bases numbered 5, after V lost 2 bases and J lost 1 base. The CDR3 coding sequence is TGTGCCAGCAGTGACAACGGCGGGGGGCGCACAGATACGCAGTATTTT. As protein: CASSDNGGGRTDTQYF.

The J gene is TRBJ2-5, the V gene TRBV5-1, with 9 bases matching TRBD2. The J call may be wrong; the DNA end is better matched by TRBJ2-7. Germline CDR1 reads SGHRS; CDR2 reads YFSETQ. The CDR3 length is 16 residues. CDR3 region: CASSLYTLAGPSEQYF. CDR3 nucleotides: TGCGCCAGCAGCTTGTATACGCTAGCGGGACCGTCCGAGCAGTACTTC.

In its sample, this clone was seen a few times. The chain carries TRBV5-1 and TRBJ2-5, with 7 nucleotides matching TRBD1. The CDR3 covers 15 residues. Per the germline V gene, CDR1 is SGHRS and CDR2 is YFSETQ. The junction had 7 bases not matched to a gene; V was cut back by 4 bases and J by 1 base. The CDR3: CASSVPTGSQETQYF. The CDR3 nucleotides are TGCGCCAGCAGCGTACCGACAGGGAGCCAAGAGACCCAGTACTTC.

About this clone: Within the sample, other DNA sequences also encode this same CDR3. In DNA form, the CDR3 reads TGTGCCAGTAGTATAGCCCCGACAGGGATCGATGGCTACACCTTC. Protein product: CASSIAPTGIDGYTF. This rearrangement joins TRBV19 to TRBJ1-2; 7 bases agree with TRBD1. The CDR3 has 15 amino acids. Germline V gives CDR1 LNHDA, CDR2 SQIVND (reference sequence). Losses at the gene ends were 1 base for V and 6 bases for J; bases not matched to a gene: 8.

This clone appeared a single time. Germline and junction disagree at one end, which may indicate a read error. The chain has TRBV7-9 and TRBJ1-2, with 8 bases aligning to TRBD1. Germline lookup yields CDR1 SEHNR and CDR2 FQNEAQ (reference sequence). This CDR3 is built from 14 residues. CDR3 sequence (DNA): TGTTCCAGCAGCGTCGGACAGGGCAACTATGGCTACACCTTC. Protein sequence: CSSSVGQGNYGYTF. Combining the CDR3 with reference TRBV7-9 and TRBJ1-2 gives the whole variable domain DTGVSQNPRHKITKRGQNVTFRCDPISEHNRLYWYRQTLGQGPEFLTYFQNEAQLEKSRLLSDRFSAERPKGSFSTLEIQRTEQGDSAMYLCSSSVGQGNYGYTFGSGTRLTVV.

This chain links TRBV1 with TRBJ2-1; TRBD2, as called in the table, went unchecked against the DNA. TRBV1 is assigned pseudogene status. This CDR3 region has 18 residues. CDR3 DNA sequence: TGCACCAGCAGCCAAGTCAACTTAATAAGCGGGAGGGCCAATGAGCAGTTCTTC. Its protein is CTSSQVNLISGRANEQFF.

V and J are TRBV7-9 and TRBJ1-2; 7 nucleotides line up with TRBD1. V shed 5 bases, J shed 5 bases, and the junction held 8 bases outside the gene matches. In germline, CDR1 is SEHNR, CDR2 FQNEAQ (reference sequence). The CDR3 contains 14 residues. CDR3 protein: CASSLGGRVYGYTF. The CDR3 DNA sequence: TGTGCCAGCAGCCTAGGGGGCCGCGTTTATGGCTACACCTTC.

The chain has TRBV11-2 and TRBJ2-5; D is possibly TRBD2 (5 bases). Judging by the DNA end, TRBJ2-7 fits better; the J call may be wrong. There are 15 residues in the CDR3. Germline V gene data show CDR1 as SGHAT and CDR2 as FQNNGV. This CDR3 reads CASSLEGGSHYEQYF. The CDR3 DNA sequence: TGTGCCAGCAGCTTAGAAGGAGGTAGCCACTACGAGCAGTACTTC.

The rearrangement joins TRBV5-6 to TRBJ2-7; maybe TRBD1 (6 bases). CDR1 and CDR2 (germline): SGHDT, YYEEEE. The CDR3 consists of 14 residues. Deletions cut 7 bases from V and 2 bases from J, with 16 bases between. The chain's CDR3 is CASLTSRGTYEQYF. The CDR3 DNA reads as TGTGCCAGCTTAACCAGCAGGGGAACCTACGAGCAGTACTTC.

This rearrangement joins TRBV29-1 to TRBJ2-1; D is perhaps TRBD2 (6 bases). Germline V gives CDR1 SQVTM, CDR2 ANQGSEA. This CDR3 has 14 amino acids. The V and J ends lost 3 bases and 2 bases respectively, with 11 bases between them. The CDR3 loop is CSVEGWEAYNEQFF. CDR3 sequence (DNA): TGCAGCGTTGAGGGGTGGGAGGCCTACAATGAGCAGTTCTTC.

The chain joins TRBV11-2 to TRBJ1-6, with D unclear. The V end lost 1 base, the J end lost 7 bases, and 8 bases lay between the germline ends. The CDR3 is made up of 14 amino acids. Germline CDR1 is SGHAT and CDR2 is FQNNGV. CDR3 in amino acids: CASSLVPGNSPLHF. The CDR3 nucleotides read TGTGCCAGCAGCTTAGTTCCAGGAAATTCACCCCTCCACTTT.

The chain joins TRBV6-5 to TRBJ2-7; 8 positions agree with TRBD2. J gave up 2 bases and V 8 bases, and 5 bases lay outside the gene matches. The germline V gene has CDR1 MNHEY and CDR2 SVGAGI. The CDR3 covers 13 residues. CDR3 sequence: CASALAVTYEQYF. The CDR3 coding sequence is TGTGCCAGCGCACTAGCGGTTACCTACGAGCAGTACTTC.

V and J are TRBV5-1 and TRBJ1-1, with TRBD1 matching 8 bases. The CDR3 sequence is 15 residues long. Germline trimming cut 4 bases from V and 1 base from J; bases unmatched to any gene: 6. CDR1 SGHRS and CDR2 YFSETQ come from the germline V gene. The CDR3 loop is CASSRLQGGNTEAFF. The DNA for the CDR3 is TGCGCCAGCAGCCGCCTACAGGGGGGGAACACTGAAGCTTTCTTT.

The chain has TRBV9 and TRBJ1-1; 7 positions match TRBD1. V shed 6 bases and J 3 bases; nucleotides not matched to a gene: 8. Per the germline V gene, CDR1 is SGDLS and CDR2 is YYNGEE. The CDR3 runs to 14 residues. The CDR3 loop reads CASNYQGTDTEAFF. CDR3 DNA: TGTGCCAGCAACTATCAGGGGACAGACACTGAAGCTTTCTTT.

The chain links TRBV25-1 to TRBJ2-2; weak D call: TRBD1 (6 bases). The CDR3 totals 14 residues. Looked up from germline, CDR1 is MGHDK and CDR2 is SYGVNS. V was trimmed by 2 bases and J by 8 bases, leaving 12 bases between them. The CDR3 is CASSEEKDRGELFF. Here the CDR3 DNA reads TGTGCCAGCAGTGAAGAGAAGGACAGAGGGGAGCTGTTTTTT. The whole variable domain, remainder taken from reference TRBV25-1 and TRBJ2-2, is EADIYQTPRYLVIGTGKKITLECSQTMGHDKMYWYQQDPGMELHLIHYSYGVNSTEKGDLSSESTVSRIRTEHFPLTLESARPSHTSQYLCASSEEKDRGELFFGEGSRLTVL.

The chain carries TRBV27 and TRBJ1-1; D may be TRBD1 (5 bases). CDR3 length: 15 residues. Trimming took 6 bases from V and 0 from J, leaving 14 bases between them. The germline V gene has CDR1 MNHEY and CDR2 SMNVEV (reference sequence). CDR3 in DNA: TGTGCCAGCAGCCCCATCGGGGGGATGAACACTGAAGCTTTCTTT. This translates into CASSPIGGMNTEAFF.

J is TRBJ2-1 and V is TRBV5-4, with 14 bases matching TRBD2. The V gene end was trimmed by 3 bases and the J gene end by 5 bases; junction bases not matched to a gene: 7. The CDR3 covers 17 residues. Germline V gene sequence: CDR1 SGHNT, CDR2 YYREEE (reference sequence). The DNA for the CDR3 is TGTGCCAGCAGCTCGGGGACTAGCGGGAGAAGGGACAATGAGCAGTTCTTC. Translated, it gives CASSSGTSGRRDNEQFF. The full variable domain, its missing parts supplied by reference TRBV5-4 and TRBJ2-1, is ETGVTQSPTHLIKTRGQQVTLRCSSQSGHNTVSWYQQALGQGPQFIFQYYREEENGRGNFPPRFSGLQFPNYSSELNVNALELDDSALYLCASSSGTSGRRDNEQFFGPGTRLTVL.

This clone was detected a few times. The identical CDR3 is also encoded by other nucleotide sequences in the sample. The chain employs TRBV7-2 and TRBJ2-1; 9 nucleotides agree with TRBD2. Per the germline V gene, CDR1 is SGHTA and CDR2 is FQGNSA. The CDR3 runs 16 residues. The V gene end was trimmed by 2 bases and the J gene end by 8 bases; junction bases not matched to a gene: 10. CDR3 loop: CASSLKGGGAGYEQFF. The DNA of the CDR3 is TGTGCCAGCAGCTTAAAGGGCGGGGGGGCCGGGTATGAGCAGTTCTTC.

This sequence joins TRBV15 and TRBJ1-1, with D possibly matching TRBD1 (5 bases). V was clipped by 8 bases and J by 3 bases, with 10 bases between them. CDR1 is LNHNV, CDR2 YYDKDF, per germline (reference sequence). The CDR3 has 12 residues. This chain's CDR3 is CATSTEDTEAFF. CDR3 DNA sequence: TGTGCCACCTCGACAGAGGACACTGAAGCTTTCTTT.